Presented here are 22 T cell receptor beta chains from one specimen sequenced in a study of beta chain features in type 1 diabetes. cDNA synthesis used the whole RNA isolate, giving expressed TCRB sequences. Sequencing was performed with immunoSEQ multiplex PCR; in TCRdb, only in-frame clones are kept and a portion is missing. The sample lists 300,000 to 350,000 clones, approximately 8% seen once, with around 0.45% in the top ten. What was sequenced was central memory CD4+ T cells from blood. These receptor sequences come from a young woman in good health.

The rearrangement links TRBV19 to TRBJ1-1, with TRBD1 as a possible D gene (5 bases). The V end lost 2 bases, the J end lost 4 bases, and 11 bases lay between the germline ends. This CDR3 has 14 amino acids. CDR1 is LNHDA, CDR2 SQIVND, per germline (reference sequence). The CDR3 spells CASSITGGFTEAFF. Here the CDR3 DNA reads TGTGCCAGTAGTATAACGGGGGGGTTCACTGAAGCTTTCTTT. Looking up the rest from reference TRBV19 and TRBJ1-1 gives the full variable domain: DGGITQSPKYLFRKEGQNVTLSCEQNLNHDAMYWYRQDPGQGLRLIYYSQIVNDFQKGDIAEGYSVSREKKESFPLTVTSAQKNPTAFYLCASSITGGFTEAFFGQGTRLTVV.

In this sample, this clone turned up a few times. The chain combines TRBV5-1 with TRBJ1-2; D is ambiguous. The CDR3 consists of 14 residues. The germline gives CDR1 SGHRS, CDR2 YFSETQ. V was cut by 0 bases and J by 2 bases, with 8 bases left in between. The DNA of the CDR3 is TGCGCCAGCAGCTTGGGAGATCACAACTATGGCTACACCTTC. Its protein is CASSLGDHNYGYTF. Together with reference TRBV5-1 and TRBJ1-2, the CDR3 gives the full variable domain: KAGVTQTPRYLIKTRGQQVTLSCSPISGHRSVSWYQQTPGQGLQFLFEYFSETQRNKGNFPGRFSGRQFSNSRSEMNVSTLELGDSALYLCASSLGDHNYGYTFGSGTRLTVV.

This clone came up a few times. CDR3 amino acids: CASSLEGGFYNEQFF. CDR3 in DNA: TGTGCCAGCAGCTTAGAAGGGGGCTTCTACAATGAGCAGTTCTTC. V is TRBV7-2 and J is TRBJ2-1; 7 bases fit TRBD1. The CDR3 is 15 residues long. V dropped 1 base and J dropped 3; count of bases not matched to a gene: 3. The germline V gene has CDR1 SGHTA and CDR2 FQGNSA.

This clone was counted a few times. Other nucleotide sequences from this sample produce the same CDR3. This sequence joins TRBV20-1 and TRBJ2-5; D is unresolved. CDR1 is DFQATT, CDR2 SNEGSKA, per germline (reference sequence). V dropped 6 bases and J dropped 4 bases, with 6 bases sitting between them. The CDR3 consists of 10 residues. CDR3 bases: TGCAGTGCCCCCGGAGAGACCCAGTACTTC. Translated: CSAPGETQYF.

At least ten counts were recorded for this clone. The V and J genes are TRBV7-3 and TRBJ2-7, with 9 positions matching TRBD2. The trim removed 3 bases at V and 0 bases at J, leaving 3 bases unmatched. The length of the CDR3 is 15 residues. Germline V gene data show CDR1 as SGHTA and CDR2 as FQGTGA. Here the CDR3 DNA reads TGTGCCAGCAGCTTTATAGCGGGAGCCTCCTACGAGCAGTACTTC. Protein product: CASSFIAGASYEQYF. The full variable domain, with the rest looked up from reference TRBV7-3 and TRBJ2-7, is GAGVSQTPSNKVTEKGKYVELRCDPISGHTALYWYRQSLGQGPEFLIYFQGTGAADDSGLPNDRFFAVRPEGSVSTLKIQRTERGDSAVYLCASSFIAGASYEQYFGPGTRLTVT.

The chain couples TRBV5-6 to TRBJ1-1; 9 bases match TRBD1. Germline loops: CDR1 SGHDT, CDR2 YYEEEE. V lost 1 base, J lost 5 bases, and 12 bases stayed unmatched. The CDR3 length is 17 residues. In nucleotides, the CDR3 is TGTGCCAGCAGCTTGATCCCGGGTGGAGGGACAGGGACTGAAGCTTTCTTT. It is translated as CASSLIPGGGTGTEAFF. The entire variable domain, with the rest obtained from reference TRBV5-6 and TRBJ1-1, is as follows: DAGVTQSPTHLIKTRGQQVTLRCSPKSGHDTVSWYQQALGQGPQFIFQYYEEEERQRGNFPDRFSGHQFPNYSSELNVNALLLGDSALYLCASSLIPGGGTGTEAFFGQGTRLTVV.

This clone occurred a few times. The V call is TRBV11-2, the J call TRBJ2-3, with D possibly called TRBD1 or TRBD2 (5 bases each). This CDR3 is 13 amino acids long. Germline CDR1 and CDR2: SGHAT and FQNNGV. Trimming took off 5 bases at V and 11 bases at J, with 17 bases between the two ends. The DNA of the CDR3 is TGTGCCAGCAGCACCTGGGACGTCCCGAGGCAGTATTTT. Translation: CASSTWDVPRQYF. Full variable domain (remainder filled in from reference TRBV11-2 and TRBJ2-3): EAGVAQSPRYKIIEKRQSVAFWCNPISGHATLYWYQQILGQGPKLLIQFQNNGVVDDSQLPKDRFSAERLKGVDSTLKIQPAKLEDSAVYLCASSTWDVPRQYFGPGTRLTVL.

CDR3 residues: CASSSANEQFF. In DNA form, the CDR3 reads TGTGCCAGCAGCAGCGCGAATGAGCAGTTCTTC. The chain combines TRBV11-3 with TRBJ2-1; no firm D call. Germline V gives CDR1 SGHNT, CDR2 YENEEA. The CDR3 is made up of 11 amino acids. Trimming took off 5 bases at V and 7 bases at J, with 6 bases between the two ends.

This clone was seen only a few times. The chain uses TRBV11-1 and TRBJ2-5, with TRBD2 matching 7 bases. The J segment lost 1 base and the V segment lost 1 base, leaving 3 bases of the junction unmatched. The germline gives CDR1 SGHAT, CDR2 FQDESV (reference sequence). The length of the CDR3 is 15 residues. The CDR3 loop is CASSLVPSGQETQYF. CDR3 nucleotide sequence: TGTGCCAGCAGCTTAGTGCCTAGCGGCCAAGAGACCCAGTACTTC.

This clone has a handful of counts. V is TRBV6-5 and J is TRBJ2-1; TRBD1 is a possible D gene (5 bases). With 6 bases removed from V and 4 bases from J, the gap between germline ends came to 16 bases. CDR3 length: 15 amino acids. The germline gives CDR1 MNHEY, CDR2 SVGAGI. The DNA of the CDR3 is TGTGCCAGCAGCCTGACAGAATCGAGGTACAATGAGCAGTTCTTC. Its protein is CASSLTESRYNEQFF.

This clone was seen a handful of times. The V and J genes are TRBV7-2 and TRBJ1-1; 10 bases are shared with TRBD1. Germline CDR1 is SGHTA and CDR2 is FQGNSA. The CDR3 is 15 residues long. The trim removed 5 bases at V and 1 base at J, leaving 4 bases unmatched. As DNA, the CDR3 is TGTGCCAGCAGCAATCGACAGGGGGCGAACACTGAAGCTTTCTTT. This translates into CASSNRQGANTEAFF.

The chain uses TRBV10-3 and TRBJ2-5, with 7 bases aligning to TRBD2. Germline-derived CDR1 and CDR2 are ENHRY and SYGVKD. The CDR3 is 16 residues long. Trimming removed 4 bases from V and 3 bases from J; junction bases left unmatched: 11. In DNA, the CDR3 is TGTGCCATCAGTGGGGAGGGGACCCTGGGGGAAGAGACCCAGTACTTC. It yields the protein CAISGEGTLGEETQYF.

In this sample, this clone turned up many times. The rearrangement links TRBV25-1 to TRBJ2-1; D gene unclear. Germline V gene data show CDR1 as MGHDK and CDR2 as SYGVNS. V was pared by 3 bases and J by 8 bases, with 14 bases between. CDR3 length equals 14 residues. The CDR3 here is CASSDSTGWYEQFF. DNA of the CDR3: TGTGCCAGCAGTGACTCGACCGGTTGGTATGAGCAGTTCTTC.

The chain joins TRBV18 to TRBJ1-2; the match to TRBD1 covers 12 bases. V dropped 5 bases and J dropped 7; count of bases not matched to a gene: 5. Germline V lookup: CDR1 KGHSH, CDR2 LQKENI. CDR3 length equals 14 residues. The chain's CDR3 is CASSDGTGGLGYTF. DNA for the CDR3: TGTGCCAGCTCAGATGGGACAGGGGGCCTTGGCTACACCTTC.

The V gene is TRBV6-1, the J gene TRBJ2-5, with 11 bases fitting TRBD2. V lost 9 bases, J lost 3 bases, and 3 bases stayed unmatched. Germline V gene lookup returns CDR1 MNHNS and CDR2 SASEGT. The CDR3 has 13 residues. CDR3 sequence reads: CASTSGSEETQYF. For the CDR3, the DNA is TGTGCCAGTACTAGCGGGAGCGAAGAGACCCAGTACTTC.

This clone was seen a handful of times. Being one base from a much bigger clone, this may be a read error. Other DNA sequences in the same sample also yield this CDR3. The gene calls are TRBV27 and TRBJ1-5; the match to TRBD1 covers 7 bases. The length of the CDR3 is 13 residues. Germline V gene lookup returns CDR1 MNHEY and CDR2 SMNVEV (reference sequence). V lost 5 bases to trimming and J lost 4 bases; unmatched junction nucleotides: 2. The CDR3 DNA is TGTGCCAGCAGTCGACAGGGAAATCAGCCCCAGCATTTT. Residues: CASSRQGNQPQHF.

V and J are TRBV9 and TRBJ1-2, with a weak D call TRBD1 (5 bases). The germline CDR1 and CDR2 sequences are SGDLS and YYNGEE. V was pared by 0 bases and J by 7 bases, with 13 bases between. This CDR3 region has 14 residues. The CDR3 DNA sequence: TGTGCCAGCAGCGTAGGTGCAGGGATAAGTGGCTACACCTTC. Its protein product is CASSVGAGISGYTF.

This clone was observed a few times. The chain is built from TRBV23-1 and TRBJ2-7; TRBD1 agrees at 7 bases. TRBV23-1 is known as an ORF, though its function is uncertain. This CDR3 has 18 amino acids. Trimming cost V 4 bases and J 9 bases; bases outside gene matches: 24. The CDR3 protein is CASSPEVPGRDSLRWQYF. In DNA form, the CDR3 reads TGCGCCAGCAGTCCGGAGGTTCCAGGTCGGGACAGCCTACGATGGCAGTACTTC.

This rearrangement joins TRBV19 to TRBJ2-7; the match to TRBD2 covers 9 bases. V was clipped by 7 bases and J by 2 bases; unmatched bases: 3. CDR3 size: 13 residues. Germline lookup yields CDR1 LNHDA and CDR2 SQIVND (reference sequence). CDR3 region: CASKAGGPYEQYF. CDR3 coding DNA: TGTGCCAGTAAGGCGGGAGGGCCCTACGAGCAGTACTTC.

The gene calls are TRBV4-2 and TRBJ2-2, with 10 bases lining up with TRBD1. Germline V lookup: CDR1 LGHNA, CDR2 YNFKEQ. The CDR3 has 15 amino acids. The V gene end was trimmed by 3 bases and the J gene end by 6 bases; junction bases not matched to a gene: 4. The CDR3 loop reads CASSHKTGGSGELFF. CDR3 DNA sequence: TGTGCCAGCAGCCACAAGACAGGGGGCTCCGGGGAGCTGTTTTTT.

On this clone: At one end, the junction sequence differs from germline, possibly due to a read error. The DNA for the CDR3 is TGTGCCAGCAGTGAACCGTCAAGGACAGGGAGTAGGGACTTC. Translated: CASSEPSRTGSRDF. This sequence joins TRBV28 and TRBJ2-7; 8 positions match TRBD1. CDR1 and CDR2 (germline): MDHEN, SYDVKM. This CDR3 has 14 residues.

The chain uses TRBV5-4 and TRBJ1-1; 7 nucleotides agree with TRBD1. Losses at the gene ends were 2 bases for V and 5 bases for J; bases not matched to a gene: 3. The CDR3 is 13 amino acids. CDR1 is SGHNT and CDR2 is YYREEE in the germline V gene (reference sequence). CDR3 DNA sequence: TGTGCCAGCAGCTTCGACAGGGAGACTGAAGCTTTCTTT. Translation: CASSFDRETEAFF.